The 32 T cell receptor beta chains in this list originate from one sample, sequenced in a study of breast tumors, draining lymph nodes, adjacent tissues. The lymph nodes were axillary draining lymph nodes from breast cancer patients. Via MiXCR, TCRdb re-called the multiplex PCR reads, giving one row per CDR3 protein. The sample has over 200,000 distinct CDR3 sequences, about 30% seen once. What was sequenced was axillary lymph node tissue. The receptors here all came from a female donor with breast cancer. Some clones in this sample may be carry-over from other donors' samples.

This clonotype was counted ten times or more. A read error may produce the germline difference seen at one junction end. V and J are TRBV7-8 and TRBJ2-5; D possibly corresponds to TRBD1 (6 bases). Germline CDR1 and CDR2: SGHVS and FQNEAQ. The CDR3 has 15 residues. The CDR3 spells CASSLSRGFVETQHF. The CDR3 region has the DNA TGTGCCAGCAGCCTTTCTAGGGGGTTCGTTGAGACCCAGCACTTC.

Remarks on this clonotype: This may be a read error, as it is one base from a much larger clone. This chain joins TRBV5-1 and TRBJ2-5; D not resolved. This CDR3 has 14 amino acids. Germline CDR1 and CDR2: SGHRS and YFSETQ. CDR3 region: CASSFRQVQEAQYF. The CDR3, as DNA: TGTGCCAGCAGCTTTCGTCAAGTCCAAGAGGCCCAGTACTTC.

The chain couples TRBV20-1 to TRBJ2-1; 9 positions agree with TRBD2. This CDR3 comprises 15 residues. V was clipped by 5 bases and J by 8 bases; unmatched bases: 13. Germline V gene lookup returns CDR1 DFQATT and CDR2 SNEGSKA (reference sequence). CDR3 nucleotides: TGCAGTGCTCTAGGTGGGGGTAGCGGGAGCGATGAGCAGTTCTTC. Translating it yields CSALGGGSGSDEQFF.

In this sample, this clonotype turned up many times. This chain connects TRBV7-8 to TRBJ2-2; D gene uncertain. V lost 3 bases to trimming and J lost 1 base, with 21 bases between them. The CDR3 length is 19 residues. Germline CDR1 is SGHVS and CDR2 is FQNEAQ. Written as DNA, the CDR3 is TGTGCCAGCAGCTTTGTGGGTCCGTACCTCTTACAGAACACCGGGGAGCTGTTTTTT. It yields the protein CASSFVGPYLLQNTGELFF.

CDR3 sequence reads: CSAREGTGEAFF. CDR3 in DNA: TGCAGTGCTAGAGAAGGGACAGGCGAAGCTTTCTTT. V is TRBV20-1 and J is TRBJ1-1, with 8 bases lining up with TRBD1. Looked up from germline, CDR1 is DFQATT and CDR2 is SNEGSKA (reference sequence). The length of the CDR3 is 12 residues. V gave up 0 bases and J gave up 8 bases; unmatched junction bases: 2.

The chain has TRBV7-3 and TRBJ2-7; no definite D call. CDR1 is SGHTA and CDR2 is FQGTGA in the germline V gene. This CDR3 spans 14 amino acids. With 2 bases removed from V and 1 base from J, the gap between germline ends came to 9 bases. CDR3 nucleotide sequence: TGTGCCAGCAGCTTAGGGGTAGAGTCCTACGAGCAGTACTTC. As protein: CASSLGVESYEQYF. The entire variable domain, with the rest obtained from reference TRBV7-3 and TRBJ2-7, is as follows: GAGVSQTPSNKVTEKGKYVELRCDPISGHTALYWYRQSLGQGPEFLIYFQGTGAADDSGLPNDRFFAVRPEGSVSTLKIQRTERGDSAVYLCASSLGVESYEQYFGPGTRLTVT.

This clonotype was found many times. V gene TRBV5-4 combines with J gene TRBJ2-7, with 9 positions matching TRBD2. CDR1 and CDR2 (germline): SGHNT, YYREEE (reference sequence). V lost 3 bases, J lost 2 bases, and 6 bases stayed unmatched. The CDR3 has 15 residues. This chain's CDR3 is CASSSTSGRTYEQYF. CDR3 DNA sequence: TGTGCCAGCAGCTCCACAAGCGGGAGGACCTACGAGCAGTACTTC.

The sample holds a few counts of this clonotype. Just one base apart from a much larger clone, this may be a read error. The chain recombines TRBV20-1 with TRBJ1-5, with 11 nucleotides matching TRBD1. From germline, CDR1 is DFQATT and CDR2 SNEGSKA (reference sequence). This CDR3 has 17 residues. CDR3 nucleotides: TGCAGTGCACACAAGTCGCCGGGACAGGGGGTCAATCAGCCCCGGCATTTT. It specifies CSAHKSPGQGVNQPRHF.

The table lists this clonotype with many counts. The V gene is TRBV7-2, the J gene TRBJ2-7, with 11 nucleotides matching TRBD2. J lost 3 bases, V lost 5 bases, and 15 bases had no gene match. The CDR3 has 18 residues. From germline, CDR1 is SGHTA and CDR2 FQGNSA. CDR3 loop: CASSPRSGTSGSHYEQYF. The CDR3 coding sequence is TGTGCCAGCAGCCCTCGCTCCGGGACTAGCGGTTCTCACTACGAGCAGTACTTC.

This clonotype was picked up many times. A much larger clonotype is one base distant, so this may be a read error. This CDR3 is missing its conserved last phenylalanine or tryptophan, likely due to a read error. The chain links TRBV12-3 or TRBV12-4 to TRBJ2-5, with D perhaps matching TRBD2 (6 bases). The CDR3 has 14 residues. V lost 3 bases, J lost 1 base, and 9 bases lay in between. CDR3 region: CASSFGGTQETQYS. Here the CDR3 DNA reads TGTGCCAGCAGTTTTGGCGGGACCCAAGAGACCCAGTACTCC.

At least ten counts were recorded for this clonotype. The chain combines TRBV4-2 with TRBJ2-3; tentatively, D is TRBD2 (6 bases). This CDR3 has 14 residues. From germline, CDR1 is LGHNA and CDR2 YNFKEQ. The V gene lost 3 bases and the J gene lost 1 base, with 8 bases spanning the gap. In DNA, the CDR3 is TGTGCCAGCAGCCAGGCGGGGCGCACAGATACGCAGTATTTT. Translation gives CASSQAGRTDTQYF.

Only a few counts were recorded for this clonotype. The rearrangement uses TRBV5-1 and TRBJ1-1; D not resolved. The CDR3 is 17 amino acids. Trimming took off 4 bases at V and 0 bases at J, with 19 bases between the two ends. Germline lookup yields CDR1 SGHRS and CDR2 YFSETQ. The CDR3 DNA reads TGCGCCAGCAGCCACACAGTCAGTCGATCCATGAACACTGAAGCTTTCTTT. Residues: CASSHTVSRSMNTEAFF.

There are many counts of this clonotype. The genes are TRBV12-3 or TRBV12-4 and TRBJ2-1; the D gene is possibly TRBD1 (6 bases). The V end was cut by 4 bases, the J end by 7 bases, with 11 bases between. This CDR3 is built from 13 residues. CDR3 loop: CASSYPGDNEQFF. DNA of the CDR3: TGTGCCAGCAGTTACCCAGGGGATAATGAGCAGTTCTTC.

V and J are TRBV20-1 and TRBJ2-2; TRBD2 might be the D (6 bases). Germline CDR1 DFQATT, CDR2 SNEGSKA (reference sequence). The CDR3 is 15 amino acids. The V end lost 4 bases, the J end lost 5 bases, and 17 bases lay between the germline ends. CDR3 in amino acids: CSANRGGSWTGELFF. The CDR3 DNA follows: TGCAGTGCTAACCGTGGAGGGAGTTGGACCGGGGAGCTGTTTTTT.

The CDR3 nucleotides are TGTGCCAGCAGCTCTCTAGCGGGAGCACCCCTCCACTTT. Its translation is CASSSLAGAPLHF. The chain recombines TRBV7-2 with TRBJ1-6, with D unresolved. The V gene lost 4 bases and the J gene lost 11 bases, with 12 bases spanning the gap. The CDR3 is made up of 13 amino acids. The germline gives CDR1 SGHTA, CDR2 FQGNSA.

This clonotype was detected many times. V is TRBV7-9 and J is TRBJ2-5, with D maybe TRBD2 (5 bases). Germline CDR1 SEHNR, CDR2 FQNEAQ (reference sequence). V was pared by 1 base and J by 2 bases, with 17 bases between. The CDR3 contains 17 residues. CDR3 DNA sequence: TGTGCCAGCAGCTTAGGAGGGCTGACACCTCCGCAAGAGACCCAGTACTTC. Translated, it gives CASSLGGLTPPQETQYF. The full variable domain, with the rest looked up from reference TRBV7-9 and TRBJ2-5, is DTGVSQNPRHKITKRGQNVTFRCDPISEHNRLYWYRQTLGQGPEFLTYFQNEAQLEKSRLLSDRFSAERPKGSFSTLEIQRTEQGDSAMYLCASSLGGLTPPQETQYFGPGTRLLVL.

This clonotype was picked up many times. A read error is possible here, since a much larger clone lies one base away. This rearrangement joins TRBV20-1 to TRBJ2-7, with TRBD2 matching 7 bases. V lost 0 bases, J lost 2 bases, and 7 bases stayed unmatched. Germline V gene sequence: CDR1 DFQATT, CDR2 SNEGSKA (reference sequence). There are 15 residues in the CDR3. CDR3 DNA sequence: TGCAGTGCTAGAGATCCGGCTAGCGGAGCCTACGAGCAGTACTTC. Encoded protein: CSARDPASGAYEQYF.

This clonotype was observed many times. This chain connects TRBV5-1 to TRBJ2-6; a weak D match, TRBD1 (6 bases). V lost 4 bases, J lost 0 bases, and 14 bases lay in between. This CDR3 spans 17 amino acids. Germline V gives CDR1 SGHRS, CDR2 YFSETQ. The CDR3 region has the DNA TGCGCCAGCAGCCCGGGACATGGGAGCTCTGGGGCCAACGTCCTGACTTTC. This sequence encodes CASSPGHGSSGANVLTF.

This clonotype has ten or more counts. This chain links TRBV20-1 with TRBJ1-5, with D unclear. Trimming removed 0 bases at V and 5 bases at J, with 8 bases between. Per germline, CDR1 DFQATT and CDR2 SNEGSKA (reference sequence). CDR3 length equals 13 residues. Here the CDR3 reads CSARDSADQPQHF. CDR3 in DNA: TGCAGTGCTAGAGATTCCGCTGATCAGCCCCAGCATTTT.

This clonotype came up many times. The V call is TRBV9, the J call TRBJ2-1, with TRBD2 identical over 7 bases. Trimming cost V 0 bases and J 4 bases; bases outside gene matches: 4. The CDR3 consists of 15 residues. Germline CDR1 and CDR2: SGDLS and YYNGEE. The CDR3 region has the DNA TGTGCCAGCAGCGTAGGACGGGAGGTGTACAATGAGCAGTTCTTC. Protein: CASSVGREVYNEQFF.

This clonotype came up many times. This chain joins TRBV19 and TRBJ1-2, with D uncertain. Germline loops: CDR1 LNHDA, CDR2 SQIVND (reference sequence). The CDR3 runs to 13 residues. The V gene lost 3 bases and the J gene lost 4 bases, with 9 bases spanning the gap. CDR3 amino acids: CASSIPGPYGYTF. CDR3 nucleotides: TGTGCCAGTAGTATTCCAGGCCCCTATGGCTACACCTTC.

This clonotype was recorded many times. CDR3 nucleotide sequence: TGTGCCAGCAGCCGGGGCCATGATAATTCACCCCTCCACTTT. Translating it yields CASSRGHDNSPLHF. The rearrangement links TRBV6-5 to TRBJ1-6; a weak D match, TRBD1 (5 bases). Trimming cost V 6 bases and J 5 bases, with 11 bases left between them. The CDR3 runs to 14 residues. Germline CDR1 and CDR2: MNHEY and SVGAGI.

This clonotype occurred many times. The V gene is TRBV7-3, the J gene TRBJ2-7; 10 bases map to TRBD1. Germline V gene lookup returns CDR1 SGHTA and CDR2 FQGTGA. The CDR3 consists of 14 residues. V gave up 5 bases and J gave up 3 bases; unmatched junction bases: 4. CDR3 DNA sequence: TGTGCCAGCAGCGAGACAGGGGGCAGCTACGAGCAGTACTTC. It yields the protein CASSETGGSYEQYF.

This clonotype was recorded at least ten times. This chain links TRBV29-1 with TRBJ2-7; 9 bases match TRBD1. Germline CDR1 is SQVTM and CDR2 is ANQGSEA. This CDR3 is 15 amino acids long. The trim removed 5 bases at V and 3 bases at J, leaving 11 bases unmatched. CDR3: CSVLTGGFLVYEQYF. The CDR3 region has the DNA TGCAGCGTTCTAACAGGGGGCTTCCTGGTCTACGAGCAGTACTTC.

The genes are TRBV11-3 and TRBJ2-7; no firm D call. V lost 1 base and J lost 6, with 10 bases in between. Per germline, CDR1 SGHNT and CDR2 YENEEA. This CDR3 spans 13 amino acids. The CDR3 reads CASSLGQASEQYF. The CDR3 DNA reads TGTGCCAGCAGCTTAGGGCAGGCCTCCGAGCAGTACTTC. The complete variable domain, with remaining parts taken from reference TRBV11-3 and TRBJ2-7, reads EAGVVQSPRYKIIEKKQPVAFWCNPISGHNTLYWYLQNLGQGPELLIRYENEEAVDDSQLPKDRFSAERLKGVDSTLKIQPAELGDSAVYLCASSLGQASEQYFGPGTRLTVT.

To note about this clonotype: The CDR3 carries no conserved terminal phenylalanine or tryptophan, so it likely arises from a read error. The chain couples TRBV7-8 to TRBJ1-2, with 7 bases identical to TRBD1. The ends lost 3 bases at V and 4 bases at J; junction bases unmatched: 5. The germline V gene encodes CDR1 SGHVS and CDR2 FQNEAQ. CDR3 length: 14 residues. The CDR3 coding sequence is TGTGCCAGCAGCTTCGAAACAGGGGTCTATGGCTACACCCTC. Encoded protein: CASSFETGVYGYTL.

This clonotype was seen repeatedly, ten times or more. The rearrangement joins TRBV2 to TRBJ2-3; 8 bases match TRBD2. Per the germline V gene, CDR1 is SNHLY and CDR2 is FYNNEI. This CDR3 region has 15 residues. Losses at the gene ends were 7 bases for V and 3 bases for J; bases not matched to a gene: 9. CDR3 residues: CASTLGSGRTDTQYF. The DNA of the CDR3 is TGTGCCAGCACCCTGGGGAGCGGGAGAACAGATACGCAGTATTTT.

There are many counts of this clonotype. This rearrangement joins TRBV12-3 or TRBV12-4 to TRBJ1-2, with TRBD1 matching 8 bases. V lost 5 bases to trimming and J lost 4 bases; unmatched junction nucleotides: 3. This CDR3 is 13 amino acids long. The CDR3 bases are TGTGCCAGCAGTCCAACAGGGGGCTATGGCTACACCTTC. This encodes CASSPTGGYGYTF.

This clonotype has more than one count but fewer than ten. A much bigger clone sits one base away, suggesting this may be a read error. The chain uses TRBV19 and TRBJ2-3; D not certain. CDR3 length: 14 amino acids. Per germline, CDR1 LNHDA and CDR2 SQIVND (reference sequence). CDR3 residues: CASSIDINPDTRYF. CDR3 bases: TGTGCCAGTAGCATAGACATAAATCCCGATACGCGGTATTTT. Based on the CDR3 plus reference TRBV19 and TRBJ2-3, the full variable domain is DGGITQSPKYLFRKEGQNVTLSCEQNLNHDAMYWYRQDPGQGLRLIYYSQIVNDFQKGDIAEGYSVSREKKESFPLTVTSAQKNPTAFYLCASSIDINPDTRYFGPGTRLTVL.

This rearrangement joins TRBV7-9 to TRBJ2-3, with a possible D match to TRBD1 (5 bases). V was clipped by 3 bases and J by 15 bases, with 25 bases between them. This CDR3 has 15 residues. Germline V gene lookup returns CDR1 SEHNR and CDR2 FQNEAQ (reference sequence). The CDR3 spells CASSFDSLSADTRYF. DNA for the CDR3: TGTGCCAGCAGCTTCGACAGTTTGAGTGCGGATACGCGCTATTTT.

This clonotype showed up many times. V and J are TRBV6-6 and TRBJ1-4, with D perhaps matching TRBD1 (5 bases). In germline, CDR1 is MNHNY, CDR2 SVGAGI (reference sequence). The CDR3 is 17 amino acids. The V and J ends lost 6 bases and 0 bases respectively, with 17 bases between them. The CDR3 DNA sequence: TGTGCCAGCAGACCAACCGGGACGGGGGCAACTAATGAAAAACTGTTTTTT. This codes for CASRPTGTGATNEKLFF.

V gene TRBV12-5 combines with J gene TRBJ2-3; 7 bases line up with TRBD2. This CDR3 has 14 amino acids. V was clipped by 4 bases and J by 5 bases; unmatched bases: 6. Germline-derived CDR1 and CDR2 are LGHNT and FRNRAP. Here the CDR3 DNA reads TGTGCTAGTGGTTACGGGACTACCTTAGATACGCAGTATTTT. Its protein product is CASGYGTTLDTQYF.